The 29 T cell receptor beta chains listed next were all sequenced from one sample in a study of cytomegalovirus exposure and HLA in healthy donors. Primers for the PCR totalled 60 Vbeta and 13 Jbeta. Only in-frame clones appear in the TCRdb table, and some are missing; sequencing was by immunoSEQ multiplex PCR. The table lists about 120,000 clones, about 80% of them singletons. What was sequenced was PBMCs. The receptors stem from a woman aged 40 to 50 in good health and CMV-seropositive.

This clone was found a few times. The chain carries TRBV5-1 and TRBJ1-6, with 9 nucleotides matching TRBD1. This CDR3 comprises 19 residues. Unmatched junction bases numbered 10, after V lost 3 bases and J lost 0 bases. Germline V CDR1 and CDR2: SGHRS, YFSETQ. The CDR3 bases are TGCGCCAGCAGCTCGCCTGGGACAGGGCCGAGCTCCTATAATTCACCCCTCCACTTT. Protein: CASSSPGTGPSSYNSPLHF.

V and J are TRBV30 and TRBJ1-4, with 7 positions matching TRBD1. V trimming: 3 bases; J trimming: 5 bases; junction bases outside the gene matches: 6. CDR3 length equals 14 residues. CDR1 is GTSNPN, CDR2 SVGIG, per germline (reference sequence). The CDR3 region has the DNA TGTGCCTGGAGCCTCGGGACAGCGAATGAAAAACTGTTTTTT. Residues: CAWSLGTANEKLFF.

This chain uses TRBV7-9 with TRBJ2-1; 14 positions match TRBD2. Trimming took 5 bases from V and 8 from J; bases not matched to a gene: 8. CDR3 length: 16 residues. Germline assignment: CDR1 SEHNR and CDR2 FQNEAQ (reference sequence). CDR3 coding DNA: TGTGCCAGCAGCGCGGGACTAGCGGGGGCCGGAGATGAGCAGTTCTTC. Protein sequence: CASSAGLAGAGDEQFF.

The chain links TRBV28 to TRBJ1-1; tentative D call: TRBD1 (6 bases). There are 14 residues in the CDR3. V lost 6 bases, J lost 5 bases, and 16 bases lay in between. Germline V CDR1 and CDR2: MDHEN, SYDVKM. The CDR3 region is CASRRTGWETEAFF. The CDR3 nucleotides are TGTGCCAGCAGGAGAACAGGGTGGGAAACTGAAGCTTTCTTT.

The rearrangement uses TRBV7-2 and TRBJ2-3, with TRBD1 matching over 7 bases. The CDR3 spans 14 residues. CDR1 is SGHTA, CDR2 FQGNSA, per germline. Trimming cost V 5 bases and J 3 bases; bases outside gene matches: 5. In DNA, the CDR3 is TGTGCCAGCAGCACACAGGGGAAGACAGATACGCAGTATTTT. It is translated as CASSTQGKTDTQYF. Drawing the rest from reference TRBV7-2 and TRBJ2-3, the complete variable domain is GAGVSQSPSNKVTEKGKDVELRCDPISGHTALYWYRQSLGQGLEFLIYFQGNSAPDKSGLPSDRFSAERTGGSVSTLTIQRTQQEDSAVYLCASSTQGKTDTQYFGPGTRLTVL.

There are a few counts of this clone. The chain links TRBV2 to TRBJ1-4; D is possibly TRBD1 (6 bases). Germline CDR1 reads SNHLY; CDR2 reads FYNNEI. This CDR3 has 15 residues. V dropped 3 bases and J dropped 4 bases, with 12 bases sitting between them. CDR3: CASSELTGNNEKLFF. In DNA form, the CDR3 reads TGTGCCAGCAGTGAGCTGACAGGCAATAATGAAAAACTGTTTTTT. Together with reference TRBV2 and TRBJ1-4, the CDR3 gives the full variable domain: EPEVTQTPSHQVTQMGQEVILRCVPISNHLYFYWYRQILGQKVEFLVSFYNNEISEKSEIFDDQFSVERPDGSNFTLKIRSTKLEDSAMYFCASSELTGNNEKLFFGSGTQLSVL.

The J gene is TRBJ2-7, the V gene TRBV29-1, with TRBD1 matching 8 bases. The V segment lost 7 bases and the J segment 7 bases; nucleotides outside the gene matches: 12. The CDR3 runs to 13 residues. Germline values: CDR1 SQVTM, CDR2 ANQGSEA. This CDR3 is CSGGTGPRDEQYF. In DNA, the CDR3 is TGCAGCGGTGGGACAGGCCCTAGGGATGAGCAGTACTTC.

The CDR3, as DNA: TGTGCCAGCAGCTCATCGACAGGGAGCACTGAAGCTTTCTTT. This codes for CASSSSTGSTEAFF. J is TRBJ1-1 and V is TRBV5-4; 7 nucleotides match TRBD1. Trimming took 3 bases from V and 4 from J; bases not matched to a gene: 6. The CDR3 contains 14 residues. In germline, CDR1 is SGHNT, CDR2 YYREEE (reference sequence).

CDR3 sequence: CASSPRQSSYNSPLHF. The CDR3 nucleotides are TGTGCCAGCTCTCCTAGACAGAGCTCCTATAATTCACCCCTCCACTTT. The rearrangement links TRBV18 to TRBJ1-6, with D perhaps TRBD1 (5 bases). This CDR3 is 16 amino acids long. V shed 6 bases and J shed 0 bases, with 12 bases lying between them. Germline CDR1 KGHSH, CDR2 LQKENI.

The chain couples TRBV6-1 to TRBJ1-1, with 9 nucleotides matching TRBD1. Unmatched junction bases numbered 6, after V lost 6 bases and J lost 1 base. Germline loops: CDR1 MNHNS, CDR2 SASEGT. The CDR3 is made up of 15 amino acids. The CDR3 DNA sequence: TGTGCCAGCAGCCCGGGACAGGGATGGAACACTGAAGCTTTCTTT. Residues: CASSPGQGWNTEAFF.

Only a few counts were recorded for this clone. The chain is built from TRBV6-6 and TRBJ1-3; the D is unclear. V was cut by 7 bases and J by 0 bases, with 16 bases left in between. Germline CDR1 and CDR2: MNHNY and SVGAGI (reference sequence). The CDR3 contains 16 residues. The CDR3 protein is CASMPLRVGSGNTIYF. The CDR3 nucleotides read TGTGCCAGCATGCCCCTACGGGTAGGCTCTGGAAACACCATATATTTT.

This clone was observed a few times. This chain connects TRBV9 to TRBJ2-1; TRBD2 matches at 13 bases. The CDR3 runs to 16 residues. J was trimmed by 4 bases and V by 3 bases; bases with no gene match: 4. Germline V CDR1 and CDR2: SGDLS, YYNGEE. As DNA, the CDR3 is TGTGCCAGCAGCGCGGGACTAGCGGGGCGGTACAATGAGCAGTTCTTC. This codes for CASSAGLAGRYNEQFF.

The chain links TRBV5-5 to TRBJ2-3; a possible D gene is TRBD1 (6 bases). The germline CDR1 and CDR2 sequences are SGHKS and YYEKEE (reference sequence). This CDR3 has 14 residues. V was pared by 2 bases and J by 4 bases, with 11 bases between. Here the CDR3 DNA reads TGTGCCAGCAGCTTTGGGGGCAGAGCAGATACGCAGTATTTT. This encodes CASSFGGRADTQYF.

The CDR3 loop reads CASSLGTGRNYGYTF. The CDR3 bases are TGTGCCAGCAGCTTAGGGACAGGGAGGAACTATGGCTACACCTTC. The chain combines TRBV7-8 with TRBJ1-2; 8 bases are shared with TRBD1. This CDR3 comprises 15 residues. Trimming cost V 1 base and J 2 bases; bases outside gene matches: 3. CDR1 is SGHVS and CDR2 is FQNEAQ in the germline V gene.

Written as DNA, the CDR3 is TGTGCCAGCAGCTTAGCGGGGGGGCCCAGTACGCAGTATTTT. Translation gives CASSLAGGPSTQYF. This chain connects TRBV7-2 to TRBJ2-3; D is perhaps TRBD2 (7 bases). Trimming left V 0 bases short and J 8 bases short, with 12 bases between. The CDR3 runs 14 residues. Germline-derived CDR1 and CDR2 are SGHTA and FQGNSA.

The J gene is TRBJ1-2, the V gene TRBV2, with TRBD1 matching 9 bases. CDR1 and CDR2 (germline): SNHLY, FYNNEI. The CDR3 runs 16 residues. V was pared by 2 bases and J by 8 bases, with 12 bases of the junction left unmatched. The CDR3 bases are TGTGCCAGCAGTGAAACCCCGCCGGGACAGGGCGAGGGCTACACCTTC. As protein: CASSETPPGQGEGYTF.

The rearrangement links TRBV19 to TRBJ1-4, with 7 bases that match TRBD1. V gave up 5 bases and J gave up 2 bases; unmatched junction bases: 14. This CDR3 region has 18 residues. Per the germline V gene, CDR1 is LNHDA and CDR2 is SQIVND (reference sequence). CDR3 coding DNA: TGTGCCAGTAGTCCCTGGACAGGTCGGAATGGTACTAATGAAAAACTGTTTTTT. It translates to CASSPWTGRNGTNEKLFF.

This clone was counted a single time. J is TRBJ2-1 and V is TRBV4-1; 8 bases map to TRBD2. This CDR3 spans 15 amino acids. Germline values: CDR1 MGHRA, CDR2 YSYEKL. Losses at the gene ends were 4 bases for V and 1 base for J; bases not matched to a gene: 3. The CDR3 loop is CASSRGGQSYNEQFF. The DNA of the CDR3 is TGCGCCAGCAGCCGCGGGGGGCAATCCTACAATGAGCAGTTCTTC.

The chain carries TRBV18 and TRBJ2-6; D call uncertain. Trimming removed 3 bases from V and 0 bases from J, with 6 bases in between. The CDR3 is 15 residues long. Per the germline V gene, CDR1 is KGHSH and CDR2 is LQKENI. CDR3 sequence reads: CASSPPSSGANVLTF. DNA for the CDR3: TGTGCCAGCTCACCCCCGTCCTCTGGGGCCAACGTCCTGACTTTC.

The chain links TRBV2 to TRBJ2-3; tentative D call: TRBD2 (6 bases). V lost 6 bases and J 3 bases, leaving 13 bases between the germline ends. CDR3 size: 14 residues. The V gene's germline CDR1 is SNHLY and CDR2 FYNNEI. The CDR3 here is CASRVGRGTDTQYF. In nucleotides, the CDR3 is TGTGCCAGCAGAGTGGGGCGGGGAACAGATACGCAGTATTTT.

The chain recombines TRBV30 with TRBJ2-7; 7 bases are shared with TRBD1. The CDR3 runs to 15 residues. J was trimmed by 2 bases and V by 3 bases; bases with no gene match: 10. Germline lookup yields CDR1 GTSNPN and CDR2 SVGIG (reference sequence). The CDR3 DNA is TGTGCCTGGAGAATGACAGGGTACCTGACCTACGAGCAGTACTTC. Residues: CAWRMTGYLTYEQYF.

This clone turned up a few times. CDR3 protein: CASSTWTGTYEQYF. The CDR3 DNA is TGTGCCAGCAGTACCTGGACGGGAACCTACGAGCAGTACTTC. The rearrangement uses TRBV6-1 and TRBJ2-7, with a weak D call TRBD2 (5 bases). The V end lost 5 bases, the J end lost 2 bases, and 13 bases lay between the germline ends. Germline CDR1 reads MNHNS; CDR2 reads SASEGT. The CDR3 extends over 14 amino acids.

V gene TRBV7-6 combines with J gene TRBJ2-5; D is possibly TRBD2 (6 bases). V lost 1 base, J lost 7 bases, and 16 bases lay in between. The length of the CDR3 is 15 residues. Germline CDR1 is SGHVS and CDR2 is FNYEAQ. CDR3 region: CASSLGLASEGTQYF. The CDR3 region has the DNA TGTGCCAGCAGCTTAGGTCTGGCTAGCGAAGGGACCCAGTACTTC.

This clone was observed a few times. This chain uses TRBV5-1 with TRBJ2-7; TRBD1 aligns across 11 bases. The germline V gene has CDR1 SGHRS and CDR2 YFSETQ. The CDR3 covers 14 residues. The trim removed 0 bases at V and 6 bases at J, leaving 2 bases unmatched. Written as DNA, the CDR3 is TGCGCCAGCAGCTTGGTGGGGACAGGGGGCGAGCAGTACTTC. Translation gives CASSLVGTGGEQYF.

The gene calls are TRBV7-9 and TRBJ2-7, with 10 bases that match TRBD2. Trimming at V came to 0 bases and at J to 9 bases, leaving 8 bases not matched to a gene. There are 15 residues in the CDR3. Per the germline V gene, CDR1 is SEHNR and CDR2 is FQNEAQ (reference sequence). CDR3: CASSLAASGGPPQYF. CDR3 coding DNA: TGTGCCAGCAGCTTAGCTGCTAGCGGGGGCCCTCCGCAGTACTTC.

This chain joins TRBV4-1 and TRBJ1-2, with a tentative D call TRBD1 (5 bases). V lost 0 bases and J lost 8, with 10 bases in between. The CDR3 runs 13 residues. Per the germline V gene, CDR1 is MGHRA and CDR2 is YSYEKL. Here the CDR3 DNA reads TGCGCCAGCAGCCAAGAAAGGGGTTTGGGCTACACCTTC. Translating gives CASSQERGLGYTF.

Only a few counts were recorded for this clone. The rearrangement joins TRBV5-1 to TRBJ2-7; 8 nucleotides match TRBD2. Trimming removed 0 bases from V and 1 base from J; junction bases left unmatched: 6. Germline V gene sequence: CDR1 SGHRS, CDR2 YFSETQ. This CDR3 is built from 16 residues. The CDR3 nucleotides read TGCGCCAGCAGCTTGGAACGAGCGGGGGCTTCCTACGAGCAGTACTTC. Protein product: CASSLERAGASYEQYF.

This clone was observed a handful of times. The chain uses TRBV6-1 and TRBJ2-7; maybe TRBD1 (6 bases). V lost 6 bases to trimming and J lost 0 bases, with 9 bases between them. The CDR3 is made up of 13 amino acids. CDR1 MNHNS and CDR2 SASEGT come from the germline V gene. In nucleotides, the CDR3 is TGTGCCAGCAGGGACAGCCTCTCCTACGAGCAGTACTTC. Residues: CASRDSLSYEQYF.

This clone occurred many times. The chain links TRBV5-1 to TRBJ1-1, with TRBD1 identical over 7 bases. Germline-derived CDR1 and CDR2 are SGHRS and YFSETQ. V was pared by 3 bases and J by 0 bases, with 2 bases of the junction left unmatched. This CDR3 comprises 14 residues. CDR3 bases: TGCGCCAGCAGCTCGGGACAGCTGAACACTGAAGCTTTCTTT. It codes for CASSSGQLNTEAFF.